This T cell receptor (beta chain) appears in the sequencing data of a study of tumor and adjacent non-tumor tissue in lung cancer. The wider study: Aged about 31 to 76 years, patients included fewer than 11 men and about 5 women with stage I to III disease. Samples averaged approximately 3.9 million productive TCRbeta reads each.

To note about this clonotype: Its specificity is unknown. The CDR3 does not end in the conserved phenylalanine or tryptophan, so this is likely a read error. The limits of the CDR3 on the DNA are not certain, so only TCRdb's listed CDR3 is given.

No cell sorting was done before RNA was extracted from the tissue. This non-tumor lung sample came from over 3 cm beyond the tumor edge. A total of 20 residues make up the CDR3, ends included. The V gene's germline CDR1 is ENHRY and CDR2 SYGVKD. Notes on the study in general: Tumor repertoires had a smaller top 100 clone share than normal lung. Tumor tissue had significantly higher TCR diversity than normal lung.

The library came from three nested PCR rounds adapted from ARM-PCR protocols. TCRdb fed the multiplex PCR reads into MiXCR, producing one record per CDR3 protein. The sample has about 67,000 distinct CDR3 sequences, more than 75% seen once; the top ten hold 40% to 55%. Sample: distant non-tumor lung tissue. The TCR was taken from a man aged 60 to 69 with non-small cell lung cancer. The J gene is TRBJ2-6, the V gene TRBV10-3; the DNA was not compared with TRBD2, the D call given in the table. CDR3 residues: CAISEHGTSGRDSGANVLNY.